The 5 T cell receptor beta chains reported below all come from one sample, sequenced in a study of T cells after yellow fever vaccination. Each CDR3 protein is one row after TCRdb ran MiXCR on the 5' RACE reads. The repertoire consists of just under 600,000 distinct CDR3 sequences, with approximately 15% occurring once and the leading ten covering over 11%. The specimen comprised PBMCs, sampled on the day of the yellow fever booster vaccination. Every receptor here comes from a man between 25 and 39 years old who received the YFV17D yellow fever vaccine.

This clonotype was found a few times. The chain has TRBV18 and TRBJ1-5; TRBD1 is a possible D gene (5 bases). Between the trimmed V and J ends, which lost 3 bases and 7 bases, there was a span of 16 bases. This CDR3 comprises 15 residues. Germline CDR1 is KGHSH and CDR2 is LQKENI. CDR3 amino acids: CASSPGAYSSQPQHF. The CDR3, as DNA: TGTGCCAGCTCACCCGGGGCCTATTCTTCCCAGCCCCAGCATTTT.

This clonotype was observed a few times. This chain connects TRBV20-1 to TRBJ2-2, with D unclear. Germline CDR1 and CDR2: DFQATT and SNEGSKA (reference sequence). V lost 0 bases, J lost 4 bases, and 9 bases lay in between. CDR3 length: 14 amino acids. CDR3 sequence reads: CSAREELSTGELFF. As DNA, the CDR3 is TGCAGTGCTAGAGAAGAGTTAAGCACCGGGGAGCTGTTTTTT.

There are a few counts of this clonotype. The chain links TRBV15 to TRBJ1-1; a possible D gene is TRBD1 (6 bases). The CDR3 is 15 amino acids. CDR1 is LNHNV, CDR2 YYDKDF, per germline (reference sequence). The ends were cut back, 0 bases at V and 10 bases at J, with 18 bases in the middle. The CDR3 region is CATSRELQGPKGAFF. For the CDR3, the DNA is TGTGCCACCAGCAGAGAGCTCCAGGGGCCTAAGGGAGCTTTCTTT.

This clonotype was detected many times. This chain joins TRBV24-1 and TRBJ2-5; D unclear. Germline V gene lookup returns CDR1 KGHDR and CDR2 SFDVKD. This CDR3 has 14 residues. V was cut by 1 base and J by 0 bases, with 5 bases left in between. The chain's CDR3 is CATSDFRYQETQYF. The CDR3 DNA reads TGTGCCACCAGTGATTTTCGGTACCAAGAGACCCAGTACTTC.

This clonotype occurred a few times. The J gene is TRBJ1-1, the V gene TRBV3-1; D might be TRBD1 (5 bases). Trimming removed 6 bases at V and 7 bases at J, with 15 bases between. This CDR3 has 13 amino acids. Germline V gene lookup returns CDR1 LGHDT and CDR2 YNNKEL (reference sequence). The CDR3 bases are TGTGCCAGCAGTCGCGCGGCTCAGGGTGAAGCTTTCTTT. As protein: CASSRAAQGEAFF.